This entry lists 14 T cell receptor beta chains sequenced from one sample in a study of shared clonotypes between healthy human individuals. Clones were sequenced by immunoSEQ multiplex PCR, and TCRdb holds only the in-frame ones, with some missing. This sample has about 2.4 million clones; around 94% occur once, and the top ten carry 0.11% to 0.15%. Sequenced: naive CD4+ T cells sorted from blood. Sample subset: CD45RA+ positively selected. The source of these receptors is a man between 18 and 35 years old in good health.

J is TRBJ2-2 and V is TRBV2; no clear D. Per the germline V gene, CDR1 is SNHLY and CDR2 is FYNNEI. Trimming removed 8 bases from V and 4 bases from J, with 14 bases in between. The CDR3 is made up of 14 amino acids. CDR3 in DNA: TGTGCCAGCGTTGATTGGGTGCGCACCGGGGAGCTGTTTTTT. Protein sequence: CASVDWVRTGELFF.

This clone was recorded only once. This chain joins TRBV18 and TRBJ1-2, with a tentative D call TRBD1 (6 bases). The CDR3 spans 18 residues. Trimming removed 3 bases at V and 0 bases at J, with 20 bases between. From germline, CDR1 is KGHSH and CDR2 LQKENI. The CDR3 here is CASSPLPRTEVANYGYTF. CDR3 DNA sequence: TGTGCCAGCTCACCGCTCCCCAGGACAGAGGTGGCTAACTATGGCTACACCTTC.

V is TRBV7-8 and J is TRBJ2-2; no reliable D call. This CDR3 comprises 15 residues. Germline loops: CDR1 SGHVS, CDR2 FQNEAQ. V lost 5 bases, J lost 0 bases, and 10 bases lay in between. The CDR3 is CASSPSGANTGELFF. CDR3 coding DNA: TGTGCCAGCAGCCCCTCAGGAGCGAACACCGGGGAGCTGTTTTTT.

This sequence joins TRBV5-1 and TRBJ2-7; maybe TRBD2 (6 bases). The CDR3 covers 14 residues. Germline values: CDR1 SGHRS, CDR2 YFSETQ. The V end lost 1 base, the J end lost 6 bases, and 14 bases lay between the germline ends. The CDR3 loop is CASSLSGELGEQYF. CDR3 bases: TGCGCCAGCAGCTTGTCGGGAGAGCTTGGCGAGCAGTACTTC.

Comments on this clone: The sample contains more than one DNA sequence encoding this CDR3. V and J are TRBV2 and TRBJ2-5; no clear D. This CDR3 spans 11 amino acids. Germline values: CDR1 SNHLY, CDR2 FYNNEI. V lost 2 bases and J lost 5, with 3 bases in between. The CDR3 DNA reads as TGTGCCAGCAGTGAATACGAGACCCAGTACTTC. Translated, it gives CASSEYETQYF.

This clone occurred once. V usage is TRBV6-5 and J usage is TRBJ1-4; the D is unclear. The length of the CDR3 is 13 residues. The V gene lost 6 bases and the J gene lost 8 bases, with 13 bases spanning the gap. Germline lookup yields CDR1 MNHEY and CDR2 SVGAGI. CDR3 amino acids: CASSRTRGEKLFF. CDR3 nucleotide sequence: TGTGCCAGCAGCAGGACCCGCGGGGAAAAACTGTTTTTT.

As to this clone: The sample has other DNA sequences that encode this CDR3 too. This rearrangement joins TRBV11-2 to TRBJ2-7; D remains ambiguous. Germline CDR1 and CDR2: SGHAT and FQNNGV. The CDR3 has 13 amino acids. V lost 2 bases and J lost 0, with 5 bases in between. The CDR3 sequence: CASSLSDSYEQYF. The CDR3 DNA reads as TGTGCCAGCAGCTTATCGGACTCCTACGAGCAGTACTTC.

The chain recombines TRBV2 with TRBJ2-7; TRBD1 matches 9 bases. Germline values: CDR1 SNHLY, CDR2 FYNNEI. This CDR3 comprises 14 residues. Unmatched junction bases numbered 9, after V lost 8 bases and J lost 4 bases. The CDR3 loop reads CASELTGQGYEQYF. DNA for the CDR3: TGTGCCAGCGAATTAACGGGACAGGGTTACGAGCAGTACTTC.

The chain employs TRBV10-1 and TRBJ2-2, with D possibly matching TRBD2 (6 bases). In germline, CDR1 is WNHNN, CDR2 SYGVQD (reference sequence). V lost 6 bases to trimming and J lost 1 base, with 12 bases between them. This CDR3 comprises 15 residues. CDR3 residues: CASSTGLLNTGELFF. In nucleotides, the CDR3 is TGCGCCAGCAGCACGGGACTCTTGAACACCGGGGAGCTGTTTTTT.

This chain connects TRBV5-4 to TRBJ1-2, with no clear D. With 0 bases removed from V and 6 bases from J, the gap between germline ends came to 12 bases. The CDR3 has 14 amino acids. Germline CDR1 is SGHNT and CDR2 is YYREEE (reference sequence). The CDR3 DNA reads TGTGCCAGCAGCTTGGTACTTTTAGAGGATGGCTACACCTTC. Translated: CASSLVLLEDGYTF.

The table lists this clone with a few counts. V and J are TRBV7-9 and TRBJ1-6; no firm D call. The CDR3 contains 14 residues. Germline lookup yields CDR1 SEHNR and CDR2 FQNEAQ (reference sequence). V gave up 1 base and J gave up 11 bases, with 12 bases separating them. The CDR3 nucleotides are TGTGCCAGCAGCTTAGGGACTCGGGAAGCACCCCTCCACTTT. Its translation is CASSLGTREAPLHF.

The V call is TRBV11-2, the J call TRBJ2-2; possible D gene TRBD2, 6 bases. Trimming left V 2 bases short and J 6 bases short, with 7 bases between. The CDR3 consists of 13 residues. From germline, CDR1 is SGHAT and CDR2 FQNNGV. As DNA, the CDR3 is TGTGCCAGCAGCTTACCGGGGGCCGGGGAGCTGTTTTTT. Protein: CASSLPGAGELFF.

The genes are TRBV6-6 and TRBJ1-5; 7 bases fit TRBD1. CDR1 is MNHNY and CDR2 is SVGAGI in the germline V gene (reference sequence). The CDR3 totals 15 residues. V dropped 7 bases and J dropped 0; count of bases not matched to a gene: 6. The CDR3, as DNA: TGTGCCAGCACCTACGGGGACAGTAGCAATCAGCCCCAGCATTTT. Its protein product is CASTYGDSSNQPQHF.

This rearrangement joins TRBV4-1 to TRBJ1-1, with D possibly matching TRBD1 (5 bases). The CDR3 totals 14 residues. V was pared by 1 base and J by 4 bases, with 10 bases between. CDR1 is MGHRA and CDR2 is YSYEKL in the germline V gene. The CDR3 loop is CASSQGQRGTEAFF. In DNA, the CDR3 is TGCGCCAGCAGCCAAGGACAGCGGGGCACTGAAGCTTTCTTT.